This T cell receptor beta chain was captured by sequencing in a study of shared clonotypes between healthy human individuals. General study results and limits: Shared clonotypes: 4.5% to 5% naive CD4, roughly 3.5% naive CD8, around 2.4% memory CD4, about 0.41% memory CD8.

TCRdb's copy holds only in-frame clones and misses some; the assay was immunoSEQ multiplex PCR. The sample records 2 million to 3 million clones, 93% being singletons. Remarks on this clone: Its antigen is undetermined.

This TCR was sampled from a man in his late teens or twenties in good health. Some clones in this sample may be carry-over from other donors' samples. The material sequenced was naive CD4+ T cells from PBMCs. Described subset: CD45RA+ positively selected.

CDR3 DNA: TGTGCCATCAGTGTAGGGGAAGCGGATGGCTACACCTTC. Amino acid sequence: CAISVGEADGYTF. The V call is TRBV10-3, the J call TRBJ1-2; D might be TRBD1 (5 bases). Deletions cut 4 bases from V and 6 bases from J, with 12 bases between. CDR1 and CDR2 from the germline V gene are ENHRY and SYGVKD. This CDR3 comprises 13 residues.